Listed below are T cell receptor beta chains from one sample, sequenced in a study of blood T cell repertoires in COVID-19. Clones were read by immunoSEQ multiplex PCR, and TCRdb kept only the in-frame ones, dropping some. The data contain roughly 81,000 clones, around 91% of them singletons. Source material: peripheral blood. These receptors were collected from a man in his sixties or seventies with active or convalescent COVID-19. Both conserved end residues are part of each CDR3. A D gene is named only where the DNA matches it firmly. Expanded clones get a size class; other rows say once, few or many, or leave the size out.

size	V	J	D	DNA	CDR3
-	TRBV28	TRBJ2-7	-	TGTGCCATTAGGACAGCCTACGAGCAGTACTTC	CAIRTAYEQYF
few	TRBV19	TRBJ1-5	-	TGTGCCAGTAGCGCGGGACTCGCAAGCAATCAGCCCCAGCATTTT	CASSAGLASNQPQHF
-	TRBV19	TRBJ2-2	-	TGTGCCAGCAAACCTGGGAGGGGGGCCGGGGAGCTGTTTTTT	CASKPGRGAGELFF
-	TRBV29-1	TRBJ1-2	TRBD1	TGCAGCGTGGAACAGGGGTCTCACTATGGCTACACCTTC	CSVEQGSHYGYTF
-	TRBV12-3/TRBV12-4	TRBJ2-7	TRBD1	TGTGCCAGCAGTGGGCAGGGGGCGGGGGAGCAGTACTTC	CASSGQGAGEQYF
-	TRBV27	TRBJ1-2	TRBD1	TGTGCCAGCACCTTCCTGGGACAGGGCTATGGCTACACCTTC	CASTFLGQGYGYTF
-	TRBV5-5	TRBJ1-2	-	TGTGCCAGCAGCCTGGGAGGCGGTTCCTATGGCTACACCTTC	CASSLGGGSYGYTF
-	TRBV6-2/TRBV6-3	TRBJ2-7	-	TGTGCCAGCAGTTACTCGGCTAGAGATTCAACCTACGAGCAGTACTTC	CASSYSARDSTYEQYF
-	TRBV4-1	TRBJ1-4	TRBD1	TGCGCCAGCAGCCTGGGGGACAGGGGTGAAGAAAAACTGTTTTTT	CASSLGDRGEEKLFF
once	TRBV5-1	TRBJ1-4	-	TGCGCCAGCAGCTCGGGAACCGGGACAGAAAAACTGTTTTTT	CASSSGTGTEKLFF
-	TRBV7-2	TRBJ1-3	TRBD1	TGTGCCAGCAGCTTAGGGGCTCCCGGGACAGGGGATGGAAACACCATATATTTT	CASSLGAPGTGDGNTIYF
-	TRBV4-1	TRBJ1-6	-	TGCGCCAGCAGCCGCACACAGGCCCGCCGTGATTCACCCCTCCACTTT	CASSRTQARRDSPLHF
-	TRBV5-1	TRBJ1-2	-	TGCGCCAGCAGCTTGGGATTTGGGGAGATTACGGATGGCTACACCTTC	CASSLGFGEITDGYTF
-	TRBV27	TRBJ1-1	-	TGTGCCAGCATGACAGACTCGAACACTGAAGCTTTCTTT	CASMTDSNTEAFF
-	TRBV13	TRBJ1-1	-	TGTGCCAGCAGACGTGTACAGGGAGGGGTCACTGAAGCTTTCTTT	CASRRVQGGVTEAFF
once	TRBV30	TRBJ2-7	-	TGTGCCTGGAGCGGTAGCTACGAGCAGTACTTC	CAWSGSYEQYF
-	TRBV28	TRBJ1-1	TRBD1	TGTGCCAGCAGTTTGGGGACAGGGGCTTTTGGGAACACTGAAGCTTTCTTT	CASSLGTGAFGNTEAFF
-	TRBV30	TRBJ2-1	TRBD2	TGTGCCTGGGGAAAGCGGGGCGGGCCCAATGCTGAGCAGTTCTTC	CAWGKRGGPNAEQFF
-	TRBV28	TRBJ1-6	TRBD1	TGTGCCAGCAGTTTGGGACAGAGTGGCTCACCCCTCCACTTT	CASSLGQSGSPLHF
-	TRBV7-8	TRBJ2-7	TRBD1	TGTGCCAGCAGCACCGGGACAGGAAACTACGAGCAGTACTTC	CASSTGTGNYEQYF
-	TRBV7-2	TRBJ1-1	-	TGTGCCAGCAGCGCCGCGGTGACCCAAGAAGCTTTCTTT	CASSAAVTQEAFF
once	TRBV25-1	TRBJ2-1	TRBD2	TGTGCCAGCAGTGGATATTCCAGCGGGGGGGCGGTCAATGAGCAGTTCTTC	CASSGYSSGGAVNEQFF
-	TRBV10-3	TRBJ1-1	TRBD1	TGTGCAATCAGGGGGGGTGGTGGCACTGAAGCTTTCTTT	CAIRGGGGTEAFF
-	TRBV2	TRBJ2-2	-	TGTGCCAGCATAGGAGGGGTCCTAAACACCGGGGAGCTGTTTTTT	CASIGGVLNTGELFF
-	TRBV11-3	TRBJ2-1	-	TGTGCCAGCAGCCCACGACAGTGGACCAAGCAGTTCTTC	CASSPRQWTKQFF
-	TRBV28	TRBJ2-5	-	TGTGCCAGCGCTCTGAGGGAAGAGACCCAGTACTTC	CASALREETQYF
-	TRBV29-1	TRBJ1-1	-	TGCAGCGTTAGCAGGGGGAACACTGAAGCTTTCTTT	CSVSRGNTEAFF
once	TRBV4-1	TRBJ2-7	TRBD1	TGCGCCAGCAGCCCCCGAGACAGGGGTAGATCAGAGCAGTACTTC	CASSPRDRGRSEQYF
-	TRBV6-5	TRBJ1-1	-	TGTGCCACCGACCGAGGGGGGGTGCAGAGCACTGAAGCTTTCTTT	CATDRGGVQSTEAFF